This T cell receptor beta chain stems from a study of cytomegalovirus exposure and HLA in healthy donors. For the study at large: Membership in the Caucasian-associated ancestry cluster was found for approximately 85% of nearly 400 genotyped donors.

With 6 bases clipped from V and 4 bases from J, the junction kept 11 bases outside the gene matches. There are 15 residues in the CDR3. Germline V gene lookup returns CDR1 LNHDA and CDR2 SQIVND (reference sequence). A multiplex PCR was run with 60 Vbeta primers and 13 Jbeta primers. Using immunoSEQ multiplex PCR, the repertoire was profiled, and TCRdb retains in-frame clones only, with some absent. The table lists some 180,000 clones, about 83% of them singletons. The TCR sequence derives from a female donor in good health and CMV-seronegative. The V call is TRBV19, the J call TRBJ1-1; 7 positions agree with TRBD1. The source material was PBMCs. CDR3 region: CASSPAGGRGTEAFF. The CDR3, as DNA: TGTGCCAGTAGCCCCGCAGGGGGTCGGGGCACTGAAGCTTTCTTT.